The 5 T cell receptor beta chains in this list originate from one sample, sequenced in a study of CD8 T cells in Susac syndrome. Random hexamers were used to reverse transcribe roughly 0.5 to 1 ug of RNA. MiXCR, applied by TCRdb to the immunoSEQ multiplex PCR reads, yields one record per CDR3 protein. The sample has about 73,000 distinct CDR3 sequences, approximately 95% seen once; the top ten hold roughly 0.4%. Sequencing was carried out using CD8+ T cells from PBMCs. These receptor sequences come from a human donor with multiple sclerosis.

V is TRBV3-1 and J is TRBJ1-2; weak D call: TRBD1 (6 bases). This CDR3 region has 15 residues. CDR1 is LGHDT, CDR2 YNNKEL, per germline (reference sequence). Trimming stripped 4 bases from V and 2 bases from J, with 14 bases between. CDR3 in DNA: TGTGCCAGCAGCCCACCTACAGGGTCAAACTATGGCTACACCTTC. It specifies CASSPPTGSNYGYTF.

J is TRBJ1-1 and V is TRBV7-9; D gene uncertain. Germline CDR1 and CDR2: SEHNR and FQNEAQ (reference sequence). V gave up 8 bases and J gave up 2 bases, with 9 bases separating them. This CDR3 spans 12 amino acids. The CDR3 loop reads CASLRGNTEAFF. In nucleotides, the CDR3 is TGTGCCAGCCTCCGAGGCAACACTGAAGCTTTCTTT. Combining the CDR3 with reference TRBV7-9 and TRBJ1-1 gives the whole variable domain DTGVSQNPRHKITKRGQNVTFRCDPISEHNRLYWYRQTLGQGPEFLTYFQNEAQLEKSRLLSDRFSAERPKGSFSTLEIQRTEQGDSAMYLCASLRGNTEAFFGQGTRLTVV.

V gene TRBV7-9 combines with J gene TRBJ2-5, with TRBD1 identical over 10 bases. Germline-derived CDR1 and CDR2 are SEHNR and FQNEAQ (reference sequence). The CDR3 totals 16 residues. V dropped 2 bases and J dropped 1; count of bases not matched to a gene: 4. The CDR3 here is CASSLRDRGLQETQYF. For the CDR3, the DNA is TGTGCCAGCAGCTTAAGGGACAGGGGCCTCCAAGAGACCCAGTACTTC.

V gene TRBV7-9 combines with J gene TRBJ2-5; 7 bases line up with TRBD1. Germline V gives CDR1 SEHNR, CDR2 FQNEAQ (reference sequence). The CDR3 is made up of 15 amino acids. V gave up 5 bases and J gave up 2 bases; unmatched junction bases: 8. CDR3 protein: CASSNITGDQETQYF. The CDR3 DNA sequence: TGTGCCAGCAGCAACATAACAGGGGATCAAGAGACCCAGTACTTC.

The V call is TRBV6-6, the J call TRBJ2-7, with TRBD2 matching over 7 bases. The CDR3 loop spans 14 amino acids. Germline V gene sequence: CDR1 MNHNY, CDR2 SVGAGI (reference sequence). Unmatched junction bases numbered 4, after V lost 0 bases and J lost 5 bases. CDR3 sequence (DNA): TGTGCCAGCAGTTACTCCGGGAGGCCCCACGAGCAGTACTTC. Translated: CASSYSGRPHEQYF.